Each of the 21 T cell receptor beta chains below was sequenced from the same sample in a study of cytomegalovirus exposure and HLA in healthy donors. The PCR employed 60 Vbeta primers together with 13 Jbeta primers. Sequenced by immunoSEQ multiplex PCR; TCRdb stores in-frame clones only, minus some. This table holds fewer than 200,000 clones, roughly 80% found once. The sequenced material came from PBMCs. All receptors derive from a woman aged 18 to 35 in good health and CMV-seronegative.

The rearrangement joins TRBV7-9 to TRBJ2-3; 7 bases match TRBD2. Germline V gives CDR1 SEHNR, CDR2 FQNEAQ (reference sequence). With V trimmed by 5 bases and J by 3 bases, 8 bases remained unmatched. CDR3 length equals 15 residues. The CDR3 DNA reads TGTGCCAGCAGCCCTGGGGACTACGAAACAGATACGCAGTATTTT. It yields the protein CASSPGDYETDTQYF.

The chain is built from TRBV19 and TRBJ2-1; no firm D call. The CDR3 runs to 14 residues. Trimming pared 3 bases from V and 5 bases from J, leaving 11 bases between. From germline, CDR1 is LNHDA and CDR2 SQIVND (reference sequence). The CDR3 sequence: CASSISELDNEQFF. CDR3 coding DNA: TGTGCCAGTAGTATTTCGGAGTTGGACAATGAGCAGTTCTTC.

V and J are TRBV28 and TRBJ2-7, with a possible D match to TRBD2 (6 bases). This CDR3 contains 15 residues. The V gene lost 7 bases and the J gene lost 0 bases, with 16 bases spanning the gap. Germline CDR1 reads MDHEN; CDR2 reads SYDVKM. CDR3 bases: TGTGCCAGCATGGCCCGAGTGGGGGGCTCCTACGAGCAGTACTTC. This sequence encodes CASMARVGGSYEQYF.

The chain joins TRBV12-5 to TRBJ1-2; a possible D gene is TRBD1 (5 bases). Trimming cost V 5 bases and J 2 bases, with 15 bases left between them. There are 15 residues in the CDR3. The germline V gene has CDR1 LGHNT and CDR2 FRNRAP. In nucleotides, the CDR3 is TGTGCTAGTGGTGACAGCAGTTTATTGAACTATGGCTACACCTTC. It specifies CASGDSSLLNYGYTF.

The chain is built from TRBV5-1 and TRBJ2-1, with TRBD2 matching 12 bases. In germline, CDR1 is SGHRS, CDR2 YFSETQ. After removal of 3 bases from V and 6 bases from J, the junction contained 4 bases not matched to a gene. The CDR3 spans 15 residues. The CDR3 DNA reads TGCGCCAGCAGCTCGGGACTAGCGGGCACCAATGAGCAGTTCTTC. The encoded protein is CASSSGLAGTNEQFF.

CDR3 nucleotide sequence: TGTGCCACCAGCAGACTCGGTAGCACAGATACGCAGTATTTT. Translated, it gives CATSRLGSTDTQYF. The genes are TRBV15 and TRBJ2-3; D gene uncertain. The V end lost 2 bases, the J end lost 0 bases, and 6 bases lay between the germline ends. The CDR3 spans 14 residues. Germline V lookup: CDR1 LNHNV, CDR2 YYDKDF (reference sequence). The whole variable domain, filled in from reference TRBV15 and TRBJ2-3, reads DAMVIQNPRYQVTQFGKPVTLSCSQTLNHNVMYWYQQKSSQAPKLLFHYYDKDFNNEADTPDNFQSRRPNTSFCFLDIRSPGLGDTAMYLCATSRLGSTDTQYFGPGTRLTVL.

The chain links TRBV29-1 to TRBJ2-3; 8 bases are a match to TRBD2. Germline CDR1 SQVTM, CDR2 ANQGSEA. V dropped 4 bases and J dropped 1; count of bases not matched to a gene: 4. The CDR3 covers 14 residues. This chain's CDR3 is CSVVSGGGTDTQYF. CDR3 coding DNA: TGCAGCGTTGTGTCGGGAGGGGGCACAGATACGCAGTATTTT.

The CDR3: CASSYSEGADGYTF. As DNA, the CDR3 is TGTGCCAGCAGTTACTCAGAGGGGGCGGATGGCTACACCTTC. The chain carries TRBV6-5 and TRBJ1-2; 7 bases fit TRBD1. The V gene end was trimmed by 0 bases and the J gene end by 6 bases; junction bases not matched to a gene: 4. The V gene's germline CDR1 is MNHEY and CDR2 SVGAGI. This CDR3 spans 14 amino acids.

The V gene is TRBV9, the J gene TRBJ2-5, with 7 bases aligning to TRBD2. Losses at the gene ends were 0 bases for V and 3 bases for J; bases not matched to a gene: 11. The CDR3 loop spans 17 amino acids. From germline, CDR1 is SGDLS and CDR2 YYNGEE. In DNA form, the CDR3 reads TGTGCCAGCAGCGTAGGCGGGGCTAGCGGTGTTAAAGAGACCCAGTACTTC. Encoded protein: CASSVGGASGVKETQYF.

The rearrangement links TRBV27 to TRBJ1-1; D is unresolved. Trimming removed 3 bases at V and 0 bases at J, with 8 bases between. The germline CDR1 and CDR2 sequences are MNHEY and SMNVEV (reference sequence). The length of the CDR3 is 14 residues. The CDR3 loop is CASSFGNMNTEAFF. The DNA of the CDR3 is TGTGCCAGCAGTTTCGGGAACATGAACACTGAAGCTTTCTTT.

The genes are TRBV5-1 and TRBJ2-1; D call uncertain. Germline V gene sequence: CDR1 SGHRS, CDR2 YFSETQ. CDR3 length: 12 amino acids. Between the trimmed V and J ends, which lost 4 bases and 5 bases, there was a span of 7 bases. The CDR3 protein is CASSLINNEQFF. CDR3 nucleotide sequence: TGCGCCAGCAGCCTAATAAACAATGAGCAGTTCTTC.

CDR3 residues: CASSLGRAGLETQYF. The CDR3 DNA reads as TGTGCCAGCAGCTTAGGTCGAGCGGGACTAGAGACCCAGTACTTC. The chain couples TRBV11-2 to TRBJ2-5, with 7 bases aligning to TRBD2. The CDR3 totals 15 residues. The V gene end was trimmed by 1 base and the J gene end by 4 bases; junction bases not matched to a gene: 6. Germline CDR1 and CDR2: SGHAT and FQNNGV.

To note about this clone: The germline gene is not matched at one end of the junction; a read error may be the cause. Other DNA sequences from this sample encode an identical CDR3 as well. The V and J genes are TRBV4-1 and TRBJ2-1, with TRBD2 as a possible D gene (6 bases). Germline CDR1 is MGHRA and CDR2 is YSYEKL. The CDR3 is 14 amino acids. CDR3 DNA sequence: TGTGCCAGCAGCCGGGAGAAGGTTTACAATGAGCAGTTCTTC. The encoded protein is CASSREKVYNEQFF.

The chain links TRBV27 to TRBJ2-1, with D perhaps TRBD2 (6 bases). CDR3 length: 14 amino acids. Per germline, CDR1 MNHEY and CDR2 SMNVEV (reference sequence). Deletions cut 4 bases from V and 0 bases from J, with 7 bases between. The CDR3 DNA reads as TGTGCCAGCAGTTACGGGAGCTCCTACAATGAGCAGTTCTTC. It encodes CASSYGSSYNEQFF.

In regard to this clone: One end of the junction is discordant with germline, which a read error may explain. The chain employs TRBV5-1 and TRBJ1-2, with a possible D match to TRBD1 (5 bases). The germline V gene has CDR1 SGHRS and CDR2 YFSETQ. CDR3 size: 13 residues. DNA of the CDR3: TGCGCCAGCAGCTTGCGGGGGGGGTCTAGAGAATCCTTC. It codes for CASSLRGGSRESF.

V is TRBV4-1 and J is TRBJ1-6; D is uncertain. The germline V gene encodes CDR1 MGHRA and CDR2 YSYEKL. CDR3 size: 17 residues. Trimming removed 1 base from V and 0 bases from J, with 10 bases in between. The CDR3 nucleotides read TGCGCCAGCAGCCAAGTTGAAGGGAGCTCCTATAATTCACCCCTCCACTTT. Encoded protein: CASSQVEGSSYNSPLHF.

The chain employs TRBV2 and TRBJ1-2; weak D call: TRBD1 (5 bases). Germline V gene sequence: CDR1 SNHLY, CDR2 FYNNEI. The CDR3 has 13 residues. Between the trimmed V and J ends, which lost 5 bases and 2 bases, there was a span of 9 bases. CDR3 sequence reads: CASSNTGNYGYTF. As DNA, the CDR3 is TGTGCCAGCAGTAATACAGGAAACTATGGCTACACCTTC.

CDR3 nucleotides: TGTGCCAGCAGTGAGGGACAGGTTAATGAAAAACTGTTTTTT. As protein: CASSEGQVNEKLFF. The genes are TRBV28 and TRBJ1-4; 8 nucleotides match TRBD1. Germline loops: CDR1 MDHEN, CDR2 SYDVKM. The CDR3 is 14 residues long. V shed 5 bases, J shed 4 bases, and the junction held 3 bases outside the gene matches. Together with reference TRBV28 and TRBJ1-4, the CDR3 gives the full variable domain: DVKVTQSSRYLVKRTGEKVFLECVQDMDHENMFWYRQDPGLGLRLIYFSYDVKMKEKGDIPEGYSVSREKKERFSLILESASTNQTSMYLCASSEGQVNEKLFFGSGTQLSVL.

Note on this clone: An end of the junction differs from the germline gene, which may be a read error. Additional DNA sequences in this sample encode the identical CDR3. This chain uses TRBV4-2 with TRBJ1-5, with 7 bases matching TRBD1. Germline CDR1 reads LGHNA; CDR2 reads YNFKEQ. This CDR3 contains 17 residues. CDR3 protein: CASSQGTLGTANQPQHF. In DNA, the CDR3 is TGTGCTAGCAGCCAAGGTACCCTGGGGACAGCTAATCAGCCCCAGCATTTT.

The chain joins TRBV7-8 to TRBJ1-1; D is ambiguous. The length of the CDR3 is 12 residues. CDR1 is SGHVS, CDR2 FQNEAQ, per germline. Trimming stripped 5 bases from V and 6 bases from J, with 10 bases between. The CDR3 DNA sequence: TGTGCCAGCAGCCCCGGTGGAGCTGAAGCTTTCTTT. Amino acid sequence: CASSPGGAEAFF.

The chain uses TRBV5-4 and TRBJ2-2; 12 nucleotides agree with TRBD2. Per germline, CDR1 SGHNT and CDR2 YYREEE (reference sequence). The V gene end was trimmed by 4 bases and the J gene end by 7 bases; junction bases not matched to a gene: 5. This CDR3 spans 15 amino acids. In nucleotides, the CDR3 is TGTGCCAGCAGCAACGGACTAGCGGGAATCGGGGAGCTGTTTTTT. It is translated as CASSNGLAGIGELFF.